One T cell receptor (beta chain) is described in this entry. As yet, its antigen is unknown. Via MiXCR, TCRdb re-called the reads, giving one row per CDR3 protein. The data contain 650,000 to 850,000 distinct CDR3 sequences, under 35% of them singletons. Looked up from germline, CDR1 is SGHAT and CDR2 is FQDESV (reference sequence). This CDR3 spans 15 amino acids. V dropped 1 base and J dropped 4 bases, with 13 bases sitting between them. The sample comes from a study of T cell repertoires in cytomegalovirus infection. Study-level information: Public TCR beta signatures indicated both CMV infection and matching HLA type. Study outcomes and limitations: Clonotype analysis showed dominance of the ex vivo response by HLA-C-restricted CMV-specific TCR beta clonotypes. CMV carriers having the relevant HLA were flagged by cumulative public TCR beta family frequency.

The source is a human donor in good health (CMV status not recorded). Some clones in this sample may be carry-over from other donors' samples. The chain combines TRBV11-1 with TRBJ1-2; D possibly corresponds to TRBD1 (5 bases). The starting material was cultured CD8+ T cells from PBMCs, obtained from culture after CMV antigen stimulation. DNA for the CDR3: TGTGCCAGCAGCTTAGATTGGACAACGGCCTATGGCTACACCTTC. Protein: CASSLDWTTAYGYTF.